Below, one T cell receptor beta chain is given with its context. The germline gives CDR1 SNHLY, CDR2 FYNNEI. The CDR3 has 14 amino acids. The V gene end was trimmed by 6 bases and the J gene end by 4 bases; junction bases not matched to a gene: 4. This sample is drawn from a study of cytomegalovirus exposure and HLA in healthy donors. PCR amplification relied on 60 Vbeta primers (plus 13 Jbeta primers). The data were produced by immunoSEQ multiplex PCR, yet TCRdb's version contains in-frame clones alone and is incomplete. The sample consists of roughly 140,000 clones, more than 75% of them appearing once. There were likely unrecorded immune exposures, though donors were nominally healthy when sampled.

The sample consisted of PBMCs. This chain links TRBV2 with TRBJ2-3, with 10 nucleotides matching TRBD2. The sequence came from a woman between 18 and 29 years old in good health and CMV-seronegative. For the CDR3, the DNA is TGTGCCAGCAGGTTTAGCGGGGGGCCAGATACGCAGTATTTT. Amino acid sequence: CASRFSGGPDTQYF.